What follows are 15 T cell receptor beta chains derived from one specimen sequenced in a study of T cells after yellow fever vaccination. A single record per CDR3 protein comes from TCRdb applying MiXCR to the 5' RACE reads. The sample has under 150,000 distinct CDR3 sequences; 13% to 15% are singletons. Sequenced material: CD8+ T cells sorted from PBMCs, taken 5 days after the yellow fever booster vaccination. The receptors shown here come from a man younger than 35 who received the YFV17D yellow fever vaccine.

This clonotype was recorded a few times. The chain couples TRBV5-6 to TRBJ1-1, with unresolved D. Germline lookup yields CDR1 SGHDT and CDR2 YYEEEE. The V end was cut by 4 bases, the J end by 1 base, with 11 bases between. The CDR3 extends over 14 amino acids. The CDR3 DNA reads TGTGCCAGCAGCCCGGCCCCCGGGAACACTGAAGCTTTCTTT. Residues: CASSPAPGNTEAFF.

The CDR3, as DNA: TGTGCCAGCAGTAGAGGGTTCCGCCAAGAGACCCAGTACTTC. It yields the protein CASSRGFRQETQYF. The J gene is TRBJ2-5, the V gene TRBV12-3 or TRBV12-4; D perhaps matches TRBD2 (5 bases). CDR3 size: 14 residues. The V end lost 5 bases, the J end lost 1 base, and 11 bases lay between the germline ends.

This clonotype was seen only a few times. The genes are TRBV7-9 and TRBJ1-3; D is undetermined. Trimming pared 5 bases from V and 1 base from J, leaving 12 bases between. The germline V gene encodes CDR1 SEHNR and CDR2 FQNEAQ (reference sequence). The CDR3 is 15 amino acids. The CDR3 sequence is CASSGYGQSGNTIYF. Here the CDR3 DNA reads TGTGCCAGCAGCGGCTACGGGCAGTCTGGAAACACCATATATTTT.

CDR3 protein: CASSLLNSPLHF. Written as DNA, the CDR3 is TGTGCCAGCAGCCTTCTCAATTCACCCCTCCACTTT. The rearrangement joins TRBV14 to TRBJ1-6; D is unresolved. Deletions cut 4 bases from V and 7 bases from J, with 5 bases between. The CDR3 is 12 residues long. Germline CDR1 and CDR2: SGHDN and FVKESK.

This clonotype showed up just a few times. This chain joins TRBV3-1 and TRBJ1-2; unclear D gene. The CDR3 sequence is 16 residues long. The germline CDR1 and CDR2 sequences are LGHDT and YNNKEL (reference sequence). The V and J ends lost 2 bases and 2 bases respectively, with 15 bases between them. CDR3: CASSQIPGGENYGYTF. CDR3 nucleotide sequence: TGTGCCAGCAGCCAAATCCCAGGAGGAGAAAACTATGGCTACACCTTC.

A note on this clonotype: The junction departs from the called germline gene at one end, perhaps through a read error. V gene TRBV20-1 combines with J gene TRBJ2-1; TRBD1 or TRBD2 may be the D gene (5 bases each). CDR1 and CDR2 from the germline V gene are DFQATT and SNEGSKA (reference sequence). The CDR3 runs to 16 residues. In DNA, the CDR3 is TGCAGTGCGAGAGGGACGGGGACGGGCTATTACAATGAGCAGTTCTTC. Protein sequence: CSARGTGTGYYNEQFF.

This chain joins TRBV12-3 or TRBV12-4 and TRBJ2-7; D is possibly TRBD2 (7 bases). The CDR3 is made up of 11 amino acids. V lost 8 bases to trimming and J lost 5 bases, with 10 bases between them. Here the CDR3 DNA reads TGTGCCAGCGGAGGGGGGGACGAGCAGTACTTC. Translating gives CASGGGDEQYF.

This clonotype has at least ten counts. The rearrangement uses TRBV5-1 and TRBJ2-5; 7 bases agree with TRBD2. V trimming: 4 bases; J trimming: 3 bases; junction bases outside the gene matches: 9. The CDR3 spans 15 residues. Per the germline V gene, CDR1 is SGHRS and CDR2 is YFSETQ. CDR3 DNA: TGCGCCAGCAGCAACCCCGGGACTACGAAAGAGACCCAGTACTTC. It specifies CASSNPGTTKETQYF.

This clonotype turned up a few times. This sequence joins TRBV5-5 and TRBJ2-2, with 8 bases aligning to TRBD1. From germline, CDR1 is SGHKS and CDR2 YYEKEE (reference sequence). The CDR3 is 17 amino acids. V gave up 1 base and J gave up 1 base; unmatched junction bases: 6. The CDR3 bases are TGTGCCAGCAGCTTGAGCGGCAGGGGGCTGAACACCGGGGAGCTGTTTTTT. Protein product: CASSLSGRGLNTGELFF.

The CDR3 loop reads CASTTSVNQPQHF. The CDR3 nucleotides read TGTGCCAGCACCACGTCAGTTAATCAGCCCCAGCATTTT. The rearrangement uses TRBV6-2 or TRBV6-3 and TRBJ1-5; D not certain. CDR1 and CDR2 (germline): MNHEY, SVGEGT. The CDR3 runs 13 residues. V shed 7 bases and J shed 4 bases, with 11 bases lying between them.

The sample holds many counts of this clonotype. V gene TRBV5-1 combines with J gene TRBJ2-5, with D possibly matching TRBD2 (5 bases). The CDR3 spans 15 residues. V dropped 1 base and J dropped 2 bases, with 12 bases sitting between them. Per germline, CDR1 SGHRS and CDR2 YFSETQ. The CDR3 loop reads CASSLSASGQETQYF. The CDR3 bases are TGCGCCAGCAGCTTGAGTGCTTCGGGGCAAGAGACCCAGTACTTC.

The rearrangement links TRBV3-1 to TRBJ2-2; D is ambiguous. The CDR3 is made up of 13 amino acids. CDR1 and CDR2 from the germline V gene are LGHDT and YNNKEL (reference sequence). Trimming shortened V by 4 bases and J by 6 bases, and 9 bases separated the two germline ends. The CDR3 nucleotides read TGTGCCAGCAGCCCCGGGCTGGCCGGGGAGCTGTTTTTT. It yields the protein CASSPGLAGELFF.

DNA for the CDR3: TGTGCCAGCAGCCTACAGAGTTACAATCAGCCCCAGCATTTT. This sequence encodes CASSLQSYNQPQHF. The rearrangement uses TRBV12-3 or TRBV12-4 and TRBJ1-5; D unresolved. The CDR3 has 14 residues. Trimming shortened V by 6 bases and J by 3 bases, and 12 bases separated the two germline ends.

This clonotype came up a few times. The chain couples TRBV7-2 to TRBJ2-5, with D possibly matching TRBD1 (6 bases). Deletions cut 4 bases from V and 1 base from J, with 10 bases between. Looked up from germline, CDR1 is SGHTA and CDR2 is FQGNSA. The CDR3 loop spans 14 amino acids. This CDR3 reads CASSSTGIQETQYF. DNA of the CDR3: TGTGCCAGCAGCTCAACAGGGATCCAAGAGACCCAGTACTTC. The full variable domain, rest sourced from reference TRBV7-2 and TRBJ2-5, is GAGVSQSPSNKVTEKGKDVELRCDPISGHTALYWYRQSLGQGLEFLIYFQGNSAPDKSGLPSDRFSAERTGGSVSTLTIQRTQQEDSAVYLCASSSTGIQETQYFGPGTRLLVL.

The sample holds a few counts of this clonotype. The chain has TRBV20-1 and TRBJ2-3, with D uncertain. This CDR3 region has 14 residues. CDR1 is DFQATT and CDR2 is SNEGSKA in the germline V gene (reference sequence). Trimming pared 0 bases from V and 2 bases from J, leaving 9 bases between. CDR3 amino acids: CSARDRGNTDTQYF. The CDR3 DNA reads TGCAGTGCTAGAGATCGCGGCAACACAGATACGCAGTATTTT.